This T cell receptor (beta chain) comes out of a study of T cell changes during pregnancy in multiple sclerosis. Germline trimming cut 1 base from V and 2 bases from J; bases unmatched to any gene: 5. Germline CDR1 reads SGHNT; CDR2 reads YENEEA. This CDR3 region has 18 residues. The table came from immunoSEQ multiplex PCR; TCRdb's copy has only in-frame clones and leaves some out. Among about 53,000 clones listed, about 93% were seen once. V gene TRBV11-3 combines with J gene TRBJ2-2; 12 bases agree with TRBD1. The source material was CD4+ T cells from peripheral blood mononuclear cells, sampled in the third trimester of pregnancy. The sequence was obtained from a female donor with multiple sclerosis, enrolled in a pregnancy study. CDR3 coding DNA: TGTGCCAGCAGCTTAGGAACCGGGACAGGGGGCAACACCGGGGAGCTGTTTTTT. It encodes CASSLGTGTGGNTGELFF.